The next 24 T cell receptor beta chains were all read from a single sample in a study of blood T cell repertoires in COVID-19. Produced via immunoSEQ multiplex PCR; TCRdb's table is partial and in-frame only. The profile shows hundreds of thousands of clones, 88% of them singletons. Input material: PBMCs or T cells enriched from blood (not recorded which). All receptors derive from a woman aged 40 to 49 with acute COVID-19.

This clone was observed a handful of times. This specimen includes other DNA sequences encoding the same CDR3. This rearrangement joins TRBV5-1 to TRBJ1-1, with 10 bases identical to TRBD1. From germline, CDR1 is SGHRS and CDR2 YFSETQ. V lost 0 bases and J lost 5; bases outside the gene matches: 1. The CDR3 has 14 residues. CDR3 nucleotide sequence: TGCGCCAGCAGCTTGGGACAGGGGGCTACTGAAGCTTTCTTT. Translating gives CASSLGQGATEAFF. The full variable domain, completed using reference TRBV5-1 and TRBJ1-1, is KAGVTQTPRYLIKTRGQQVTLSCSPISGHRSVSWYQQTPGQGLQFLFEYFSETQRNKGNFPGRFSGRQFSNSRSEMNVSTLELGDSALYLCASSLGQGATEAFFGQGTRLTVV.

The J gene is TRBJ1-5, the V gene TRBV7-2; TRBD1 is a possible D gene (6 bases). The CDR3 has 15 residues. Per the germline V gene, CDR1 is SGHTA and CDR2 is FQGNSA. V was cut by 5 bases and J by 5 bases, with 16 bases left in between. The CDR3 reads CASSPRGGADQPQHF. The CDR3 bases are TGTGCCAGCAGCCCCCGCGGGGGGGCCGATCAGCCCCAGCATTTT.

The chain recombines TRBV12-3 or TRBV12-4 with TRBJ1-2; a possible D gene is TRBD1 (5 bases). Trimming took off 5 bases at V and 4 bases at J, with 11 bases between the two ends. The CDR3 extends over 13 amino acids. This chain's CDR3 is CASSPQGSYGYTF. The DNA of the CDR3 is TGTGCCAGCAGTCCCCAGGGTTCCTATGGCTACACCTTC.

This rearrangement joins TRBV7-2 to TRBJ1-5; D is ambiguous. The CDR3 totals 15 residues. V was cut by 1 base and J by 8 bases, with 15 bases left in between. CDR1 and CDR2 (germline): SGHTA, FQGNSA. The CDR3 coding sequence is TGTGCCAGCAGCTTAGATGTTGGGGAGACCAAGCCCCAGCATTTT. Amino acids: CASSLDVGETKPQHF.

This sequence joins TRBV5-1 and TRBJ2-5; D gene ambiguous. The CDR3 runs to 15 residues. Looked up from germline, CDR1 is SGHRS and CDR2 is YFSETQ. V lost 3 bases, J lost 2 bases, and 14 bases lay in between. This CDR3 reads CASSSTAAPQETQYF. The CDR3, as DNA: TGCGCCAGCAGCTCCACCGCGGCACCTCAAGAGACCCAGTACTTC.

This sequence joins TRBV14 and TRBJ1-3, with a weak D call TRBD1 (5 bases). From germline, CDR1 is SGHDN and CDR2 FVKESK. The CDR3 runs to 15 residues. The V gene lost 1 base and the J gene lost 1 base, with 8 bases spanning the gap. CDR3 amino acids: CASSQAGRSGNTIYF. The CDR3 DNA follows: TGTGCCAGCAGCCAAGCAGGGAGGTCTGGAAACACCATATATTTT.

This sequence joins TRBV5-8 and TRBJ1-5, with D tentatively TRBD1 (6 bases). Germline CDR1 and CDR2: SGHTS and YDEGEE. CDR3 length: 16 residues. V was cut by 3 bases and J by 1 base, with 14 bases left in between. The CDR3 region has the DNA TGTGCCAGCAGCTCCGGACAGAAATGGAGCAATCAGCCCCAGCATTTT. Its protein product is CASSSGQKWSNQPQHF.

The chain uses TRBV30 and TRBJ2-1; 11 nucleotides line up with TRBD2. V lost 4 bases, J lost 7 bases, and 9 bases stayed unmatched. Germline CDR1 GTSNPN, CDR2 SVGIG (reference sequence). The CDR3 is made up of 15 amino acids. The CDR3 sequence: CAWTPIAGGRNEQFF. CDR3 nucleotides: TGTGCCTGGACCCCTATAGCGGGGGGGCGGAATGAGCAGTTCTTC.

The chain recombines TRBV30 with TRBJ2-2, with 8 nucleotides matching TRBD2. V dropped 0 bases and J dropped 6; count of bases not matched to a gene: 0. Looked up from germline, CDR1 is GTSNPN and CDR2 is SVGIG (reference sequence). The CDR3 is made up of 13 amino acids. The CDR3 sequence is CAWSVRGAGELFF. The DNA of the CDR3 is TGTGCCTGGAGTGTGCGGGGGGCCGGGGAGCTGTTTTTT.

V gene TRBV5-1 combines with J gene TRBJ1-1; D is possibly TRBD1 (6 bases). V was pared by 4 bases and J by 0 bases, with 13 bases between. This CDR3 contains 15 residues. Germline CDR1 is SGHRS and CDR2 is YFSETQ. CDR3 residues: CASSQGQTVNTEAFF. CDR3 sequence (DNA): TGCGCCAGCAGCCAAGGACAGACCGTGAACACTGAAGCTTTCTTT.

The chain links TRBV19 to TRBJ2-7, with D tentatively TRBD1 (5 bases). Germline V CDR1 and CDR2: LNHDA, SQIVND (reference sequence). Deletions cut 1 base from V and 6 bases from J, with 22 bases between. The CDR3 sequence is 17 residues long. The CDR3 here is CASSIVFAVGAAAEQYF. The CDR3 coding sequence is TGTGCCAGTAGTATAGTTTTTGCGGTTGGGGCTGCTGCCGAGCAGTACTTC.

The V and J genes are TRBV3-1 (or the pseudogene TRBV3-2) and TRBJ2-1; D not certain. Looked up from germline, CDR1 is LGHDT and CDR2 is YNNKEL (reference sequence). Trimming took off 4 bases at V and 7 bases at J, with 8 bases between the two ends. The CDR3 has 12 amino acids. CDR3 nucleotide sequence: TGTGCCAGCAGCCGCCTAGAAAATGAGCAGTTCTTC. It yields the protein CASSRLENEQFF.

The rearrangement uses TRBV3-1 (or the pseudogene TRBV3-2) and TRBJ2-5; D is perhaps TRBD1 (6 bases). Between the trimmed V and J ends, which lost 4 bases and 2 bases, there was a span of 8 bases. This CDR3 contains 13 residues. Germline V gene data show CDR1 as LGHDT and CDR2 as YNNKEL (reference sequence). The chain's CDR3 is CASSPTGQETQYF. The CDR3 nucleotides are TGTGCCAGCAGCCCTACAGGGCAAGAGACCCAGTACTTC.

CDR3 DNA: TGTGCCAGCAGCGTAGACAGGGCAAACACTGAAGCTTTCTTT. It translates to CASSVDRANTEAFF. The chain has TRBV9 and TRBJ1-1, with TRBD1 as a possible D gene (6 bases). Germline V lookup: CDR1 SGDLS, CDR2 YYNGEE. The CDR3 consists of 14 residues. Trimming took 0 bases from V and 2 from J, leaving 8 bases between them.

In its sample, this clone was seen a few times. V is TRBV2 and J is TRBJ2-7, with D possibly matching TRBD1 (6 bases). The CDR3 extends over 15 amino acids. The germline V gene has CDR1 SNHLY and CDR2 FYNNEI. V dropped 7 bases and J dropped 0 bases, with 16 bases sitting between them. The CDR3 nucleotides read TGTGCCAGCAAGTACCGGGACAACCTCTCCTACGAGCAGTACTTC. It yields the protein CASKYRDNLSYEQYF.

This chain links TRBV27 with TRBJ2-5; TRBD2 agrees at 14 bases. This CDR3 spans 19 amino acids. V lost 6 bases and J lost 4; bases outside the gene matches: 16. From germline, CDR1 is MNHEY and CDR2 SMNVEV (reference sequence). Written as DNA, the CDR3 is TGTGCCAGCAGGGCTCCCAGACTAGCGGGGGGGCCTGTGCGAGAGACCCAGTACTTC. Translating gives CASRAPRLAGGPVRETQYF.

A remark on this clone: Distinct nucleotide sequences in the sample also encode this CDR3. V gene TRBV18 combines with J gene TRBJ1-5; D gene unclear. V was pared by 1 base and J by 5 bases, with 6 bases between. CDR1 and CDR2 (germline): KGHSH, LQKENI. This CDR3 region has 13 residues. The chain's CDR3 is CASSPQGDQPQHF. CDR3 nucleotide sequence: TGTGCCAGCTCACCACAGGGAGATCAGCCCCAGCATTTT. Combining the CDR3 with reference TRBV18 and TRBJ1-5 gives the whole variable domain NAGVMQNPRHLVRRRGQEARLRCSPMKGHSHVYWYRQLPEEGLKFMVYLQKENIIDESGMPKERFSAEFPKEGPSILRIQQVVRGDSAAYFCASSPQGDQPQHFGDGTRLSIL.

The V gene is TRBV6-5, the J gene TRBJ2-7; D is perhaps TRBD2 (6 bases). The length of the CDR3 is 13 residues. Germline values: CDR1 MNHEY, CDR2 SVGAGI. Between the trimmed V and J ends, which lost 11 bases and 0 bases, there was a span of 14 bases. The CDR3 nucleotides read TGTGCCGGAGGGGACGGTACCTCCTACGAGCAGTACTTC. It encodes CAGGDGTSYEQYF.

The chain couples TRBV3-1 (or the pseudogene TRBV3-2) to TRBJ1-4; D may be TRBD1 (6 bases). The V end lost 3 bases, the J end lost 8 bases, and 16 bases lay between the germline ends. Germline CDR1 is LGHDT and CDR2 is YNNKEL (reference sequence). The CDR3 has 15 amino acids. This chain's CDR3 is CASSQRTVVGEKLFF. Here the CDR3 DNA reads TGTGCCAGCAGCCAGAGGACAGTTGTGGGGGAAAAACTGTTTTTT.

The genes are TRBV7-9 and TRBJ1-6, with TRBD1 identical over 10 bases. Germline assignment: CDR1 SEHNR and CDR2 FQNEAQ (reference sequence). The CDR3 totals 16 residues. Trimming took 4 bases from V and 7 from J; bases not matched to a gene: 7. The chain's CDR3 is CASSYYLDRGNSPLHF. The CDR3 DNA reads TGTGCCAGCAGCTACTATCTGGACAGGGGGAATTCACCCCTCCACTTT.

The rearrangement uses TRBV24-1 and TRBJ2-3; weak D call: TRBD1 (5 bases). CDR1 is KGHDR, CDR2 SFDVKD, per germline. V lost 6 bases to trimming and J lost 0 bases, with 9 bases between them. The CDR3 sequence is 14 residues long. CDR3 loop: CATSQGLSTDTQYF. The CDR3 DNA sequence: TGTGCCACCAGTCAGGGTTTGAGCACAGATACGCAGTATTTT.

The sample holds one count of this clone. The chain links TRBV5-6 to TRBJ2-5; D is unclear. The V and J ends lost 0 bases and 1 base respectively, with 7 bases between them. The CDR3 is 14 amino acids. Germline-derived CDR1 and CDR2 are SGHDT and YYEEEE. The CDR3 DNA reads as TGTGCCAGCAGCTTGGGAGGAAGCCAAGAGACCCAGTACTTC. It codes for CASSLGGSQETQYF.

The chain employs TRBV7-6 and TRBJ2-2; 7 nucleotides agree with TRBD2. In germline, CDR1 is SGHVS, CDR2 FNYEAQ. V lost 11 bases to trimming and J lost 2 bases; unmatched junction nucleotides: 8. There are 14 residues in the CDR3. CDR3: CAGSGGINTGELFF. As DNA, the CDR3 is TGTGCCGGGTCGGGAGGAATCAACACCGGGGAGCTGTTTTTT.

The rearrangement joins TRBV2 to TRBJ2-3; D unresolved. CDR1 and CDR2 from the germline V gene are SNHLY and FYNNEI. The CDR3 consists of 14 residues. V dropped 6 bases and J dropped 6 bases, with 16 bases sitting between them. CDR3 protein: CASRMGSLSDTQYF. CDR3 nucleotide sequence: TGTGCCAGCAGGATGGGCTCCCTGAGCGATACGCAGTATTTT.